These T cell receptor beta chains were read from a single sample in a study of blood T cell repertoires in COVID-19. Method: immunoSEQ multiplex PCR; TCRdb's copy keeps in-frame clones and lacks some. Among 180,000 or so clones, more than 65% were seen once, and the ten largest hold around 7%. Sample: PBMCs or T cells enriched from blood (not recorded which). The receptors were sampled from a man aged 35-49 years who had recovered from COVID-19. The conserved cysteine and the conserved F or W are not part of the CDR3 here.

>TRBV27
ASGSHDGLAGMTDTQY
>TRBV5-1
ASSLAVTSNTEAF
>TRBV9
ASSVGLSPGELF
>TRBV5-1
ASSMDFTGELF
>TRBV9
ASSVGASGGVRETQY
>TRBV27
ASSRSPGQGVGTEAF
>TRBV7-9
ASSLRTGENTEAF
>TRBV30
AWSVQQANYGYT
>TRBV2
ASSDGGVGNSPLH
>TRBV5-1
ASGPDSGTDTQY
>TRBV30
AWRYGTANTEAF
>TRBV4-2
ASSPRTSESTDTQY
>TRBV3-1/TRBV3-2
ASSQRLAGGKETQY
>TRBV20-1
SASADSGTFRVEQY
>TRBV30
ARQQGSNSPLH
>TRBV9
ASSAGRGRTPQGTQY
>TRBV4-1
ASSQGRTSGEQETQY
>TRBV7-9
ASSLTGTYQETQY
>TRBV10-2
ASRLGTGGDQPQH
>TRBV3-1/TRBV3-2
ASSQGGVFAEAF